The 7 T cell receptor beta chains below were found in one sample sequenced in a study of cytomegalovirus exposure and HLA in healthy donors. This PCR relied on a set of 60 Vbeta primers and 13 Jbeta primers. Clones were read by immunoSEQ multiplex PCR, and TCRdb kept only the in-frame ones, dropping some. The table records under 150,000 clones, about four fifths of them present only once. The sample consisted of PBMCs. The origin of the receptors is a man between 18 and 35 years old in good health and CMV-seronegative.

This clone was detected only once. This chain links TRBV19 with TRBJ1-4; D uncertain. The CDR3 covers 15 residues. The germline CDR1 and CDR2 sequences are LNHDA and SQIVND (reference sequence). The V gene lost 5 bases and the J gene lost 3 bases, with 13 bases spanning the gap. The DNA of the CDR3 is TGTGCCAGTAGTCCGTTCGGGTACTCTAATGAAAAACTGTTTTTT. It encodes CASSPFGYSNEKLFF.

The chain couples TRBV6-5 to TRBJ1-2; 7 bases are shared with TRBD1. In germline, CDR1 is MNHEY, CDR2 SVGAGI. This CDR3 has 15 residues. V gave up 5 bases and J gave up 4 bases; unmatched junction bases: 10. The CDR3 reads CASSTQTGMAYGYTF. The CDR3 nucleotides are TGTGCCAGCAGTACTCAGACAGGGATGGCCTATGGCTACACCTTC.

The rearrangement joins TRBV6-6 to TRBJ1-5; 8 bases are shared with TRBD1. Trimming took 0 bases from V and 2 from J; bases not matched to a gene: 0. The CDR3 consists of 15 residues. CDR1 is MNHNY, CDR2 SVGAGI, per germline (reference sequence). This chain's CDR3 is CASSYSDRGNQPQHF. The CDR3 DNA sequence: TGTGCCAGCAGTTACTCGGACAGGGGCAATCAGCCCCAGCATTTT.

The V and J genes are TRBV5-4 and TRBJ1-1, with D maybe TRBD1 (5 bases). CDR1 and CDR2 from the germline V gene are SGHNT and YYREEE (reference sequence). The CDR3 runs to 14 residues. Trimming took off 0 bases at V and 4 bases at J, with 10 bases between the two ends. CDR3 region: CASSLAGVATEAFF. Here the CDR3 DNA reads TGTGCCAGCAGCTTGGCGGGGGTAGCCACTGAAGCTTTCTTT.

The CDR3 DNA sequence: TGTGCCAGCAGCCCCTCCGTGGATAGCGTGGGCCAAGAGACCCAGTACTTC. Protein sequence: CASSPSVDSVGQETQYF. The rearrangement joins TRBV4-2 to TRBJ2-5, with D possibly being TRBD2 (5 bases). The CDR3 runs to 17 residues. V was pared by 4 bases and J by 1 base, with 19 bases between. Germline V gene data show CDR1 as LGHNA and CDR2 as YNFKEQ.

This clone was seen a single time. This chain links TRBV13 with TRBJ2-2, with 11 bases fitting TRBD2. The germline V gene encodes CDR1 PRHDT and CDR2 FYEKMQ (reference sequence). V dropped 3 bases and J dropped 2; count of bases not matched to a gene: 8. The CDR3 runs 18 residues. The CDR3 protein is CASSFSTSGTSNTGELFF. CDR3 DNA: TGTGCCAGCAGCTTTTCGACTAGCGGGACCAGTAACACCGGGGAGCTGTTTTTT.

In its sample, this clone was seen a few times. The chain combines TRBV4-3 with TRBJ1-6, with a weak D call TRBD1 (5 bases). Germline V CDR1 and CDR2: LGHNA, YSLEER. This CDR3 contains 16 residues. V lost 0 bases, J lost 6 bases, and 12 bases lay in between. The CDR3, as DNA: TGCGCCAGCAGCCAAGATGGACACGGGAGTAATTCACCCCTCCACTTT. It specifies CASSQDGHGSNSPLHF.